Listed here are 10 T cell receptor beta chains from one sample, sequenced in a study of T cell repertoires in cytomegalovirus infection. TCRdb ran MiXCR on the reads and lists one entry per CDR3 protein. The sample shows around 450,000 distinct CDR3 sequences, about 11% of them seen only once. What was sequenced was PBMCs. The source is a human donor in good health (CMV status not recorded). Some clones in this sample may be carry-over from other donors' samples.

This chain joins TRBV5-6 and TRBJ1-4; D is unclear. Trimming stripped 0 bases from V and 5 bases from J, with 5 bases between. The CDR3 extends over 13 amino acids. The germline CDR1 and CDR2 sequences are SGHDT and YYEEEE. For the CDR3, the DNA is TGTGCCAGCAGCTTGGGAGCGAATGAAAAACTGTTTTTT. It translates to CASSLGANEKLFF. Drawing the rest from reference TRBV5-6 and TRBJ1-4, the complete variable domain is DAGVTQSPTHLIKTRGQQVTLRCSPKSGHDTVSWYQQALGQGPQFIFQYYEEEERQRGNFPDRFSGHQFPNYSSELNVNALLLGDSALYLCASSLGANEKLFFGSGTQLSVL.

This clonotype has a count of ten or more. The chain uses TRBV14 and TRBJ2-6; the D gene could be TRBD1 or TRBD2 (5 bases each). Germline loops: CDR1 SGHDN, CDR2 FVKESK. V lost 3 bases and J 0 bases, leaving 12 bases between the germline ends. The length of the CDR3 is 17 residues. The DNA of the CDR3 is TGTGCCAGCAGCCAGAGGGGCTCCACCTCTGGGGCCAACGTCCTGACTTTC. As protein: CASSQRGSTSGANVLTF.

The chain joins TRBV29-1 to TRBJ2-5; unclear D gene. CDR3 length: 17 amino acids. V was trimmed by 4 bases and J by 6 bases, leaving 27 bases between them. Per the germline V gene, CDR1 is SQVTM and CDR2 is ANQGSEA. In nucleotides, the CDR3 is TGCAGCGTTGTACACCCCCGACGGAAACAGAGCGAGAAGACCCAGTACTTC. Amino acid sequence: CSVVHPRRKQSEKTQYF.

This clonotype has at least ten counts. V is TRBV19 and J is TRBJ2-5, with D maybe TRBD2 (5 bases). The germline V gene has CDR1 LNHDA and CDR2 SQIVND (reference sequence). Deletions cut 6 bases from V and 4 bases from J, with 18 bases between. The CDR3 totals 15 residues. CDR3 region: CASSREGQRGETQYF. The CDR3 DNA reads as TGTGCCAGTAGCCGCGAAGGGCAACGGGGAGAGACCCAGTACTTC.

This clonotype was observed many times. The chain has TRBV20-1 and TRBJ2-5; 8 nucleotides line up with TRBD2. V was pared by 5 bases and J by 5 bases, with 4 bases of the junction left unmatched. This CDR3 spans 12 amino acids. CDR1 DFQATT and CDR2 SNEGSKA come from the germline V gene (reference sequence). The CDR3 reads CSARGGYETQYF. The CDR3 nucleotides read TGCAGTGCTCGGGGGGGGTACGAGACCCAGTACTTC.

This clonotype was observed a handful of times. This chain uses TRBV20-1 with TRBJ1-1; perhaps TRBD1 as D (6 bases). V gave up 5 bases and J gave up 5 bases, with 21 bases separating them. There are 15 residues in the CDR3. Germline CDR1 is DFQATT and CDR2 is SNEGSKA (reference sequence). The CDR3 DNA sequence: TGCAGTGCTTGGTTTCAGGGGCTCCCCGGGACTGAAGCTTTCTTT. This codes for CSAWFQGLPGTEAFF.

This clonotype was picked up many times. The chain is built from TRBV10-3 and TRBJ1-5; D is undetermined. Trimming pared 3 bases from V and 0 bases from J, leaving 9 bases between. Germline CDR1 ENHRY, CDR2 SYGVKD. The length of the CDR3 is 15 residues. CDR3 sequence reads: CAISEGQNSNQPQHF. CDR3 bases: TGTGCCATCAGTGAAGGGCAGAATAGCAATCAGCCCCAGCATTTT.

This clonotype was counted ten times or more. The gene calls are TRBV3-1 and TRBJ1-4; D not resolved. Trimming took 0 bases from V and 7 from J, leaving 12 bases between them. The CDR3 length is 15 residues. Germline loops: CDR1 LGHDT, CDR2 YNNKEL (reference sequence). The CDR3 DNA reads TGTGCCAGCAGCCAAGAAGGAAGGATGGGTGAAAAACTGTTTTTT. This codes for CASSQEGRMGEKLFF. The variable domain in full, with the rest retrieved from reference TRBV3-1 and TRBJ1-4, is DTAVSQTPKYLVTQMGNDKSIKCEQNLGHDTMYWYKQDSKKFLKIMFSYNNKELIINETVPNRFSPKSPDKAHLNLHINSLELGDSAVYFCASSQEGRMGEKLFFGSGTQLSVL.

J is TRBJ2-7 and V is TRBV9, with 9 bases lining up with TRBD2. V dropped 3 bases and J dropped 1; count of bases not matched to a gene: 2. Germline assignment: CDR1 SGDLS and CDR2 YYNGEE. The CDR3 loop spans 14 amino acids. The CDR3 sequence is CASSEREVSYEQYF. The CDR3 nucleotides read TGTGCCAGCAGCGAGCGGGAGGTTTCCTACGAGCAGTACTTC.

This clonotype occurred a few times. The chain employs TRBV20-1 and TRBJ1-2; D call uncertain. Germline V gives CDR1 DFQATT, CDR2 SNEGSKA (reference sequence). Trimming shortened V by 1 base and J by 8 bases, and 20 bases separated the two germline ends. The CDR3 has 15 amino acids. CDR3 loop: CSARAPFGVGQGYTF. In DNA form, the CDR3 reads TGCAGTGCTAGAGCCCCTTTTGGCGTAGGGCAAGGCTACACCTTC.